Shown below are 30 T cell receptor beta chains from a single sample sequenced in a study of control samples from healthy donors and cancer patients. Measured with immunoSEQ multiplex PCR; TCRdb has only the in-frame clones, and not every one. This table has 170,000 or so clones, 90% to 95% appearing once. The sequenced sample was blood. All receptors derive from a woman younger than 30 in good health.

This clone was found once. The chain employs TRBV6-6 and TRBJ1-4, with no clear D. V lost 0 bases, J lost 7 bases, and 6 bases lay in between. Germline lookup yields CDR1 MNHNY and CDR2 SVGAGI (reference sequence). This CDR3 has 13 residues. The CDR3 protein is CASSYSMGEKLFF. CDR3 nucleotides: TGTGCCAGCAGTTACTCGATGGGTGAAAAACTGTTTTTT.

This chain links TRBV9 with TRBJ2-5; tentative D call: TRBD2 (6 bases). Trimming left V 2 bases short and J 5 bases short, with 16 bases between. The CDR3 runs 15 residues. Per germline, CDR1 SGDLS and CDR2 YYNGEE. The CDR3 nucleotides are TGTGCCAGCAGCGTTGGCCTAGCGCTGATTGAGACCCAGTACTTC. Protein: CASSVGLALIETQYF.

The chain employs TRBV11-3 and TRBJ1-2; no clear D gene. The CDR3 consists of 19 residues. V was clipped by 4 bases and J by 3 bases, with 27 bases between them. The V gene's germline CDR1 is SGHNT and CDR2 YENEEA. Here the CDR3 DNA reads TGTGCCAGCAGCTCCAACCAGTGGGAGGCACGGGATTGGGACTATGGCTACACCTTC. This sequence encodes CASSSNQWEARDWDYGYTF.

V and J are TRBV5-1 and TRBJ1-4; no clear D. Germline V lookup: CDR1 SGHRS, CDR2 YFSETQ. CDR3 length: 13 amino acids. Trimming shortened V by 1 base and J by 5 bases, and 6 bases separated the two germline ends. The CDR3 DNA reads TGCGCCAGCAGCTTGCAGAACAATGAAAAACTGTTTTTT. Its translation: CASSLQNNEKLFF.

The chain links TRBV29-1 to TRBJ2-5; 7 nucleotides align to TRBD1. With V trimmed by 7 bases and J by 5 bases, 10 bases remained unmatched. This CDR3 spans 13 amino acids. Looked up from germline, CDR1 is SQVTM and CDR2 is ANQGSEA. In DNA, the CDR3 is TGCAGCGGTGGGACAGCCGATGGGGAGACCCAGTACTTC. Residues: CSGGTADGETQYF. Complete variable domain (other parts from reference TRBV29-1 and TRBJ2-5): SAVISQKPSRDICQRGTSLTIQCQVDSQVTMMFWYRQQPGQSLTLIATANQGSEATYESGFVIDKFPISRPNLTFSTLTVSNMSPEDSSIYLCSGGTADGETQYFGPGTRLLVL.

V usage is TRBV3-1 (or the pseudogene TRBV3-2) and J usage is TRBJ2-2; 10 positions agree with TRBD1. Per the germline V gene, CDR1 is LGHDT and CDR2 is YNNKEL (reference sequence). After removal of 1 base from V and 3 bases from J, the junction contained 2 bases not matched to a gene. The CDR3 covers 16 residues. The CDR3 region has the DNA TGTGCCAGCAGCCAAGGCGGGACAGGGGACACCGGGGAGCTGTTTTTT. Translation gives CASSQGGTGDTGELFF.

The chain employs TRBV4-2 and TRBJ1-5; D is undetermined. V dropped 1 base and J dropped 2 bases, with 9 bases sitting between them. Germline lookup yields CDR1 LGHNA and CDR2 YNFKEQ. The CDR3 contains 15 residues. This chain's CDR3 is CASSQVSQGNQPQHF. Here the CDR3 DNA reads TGTGCCAGCAGCCAAGTAAGTCAGGGCAATCAGCCCCAGCATTTT.

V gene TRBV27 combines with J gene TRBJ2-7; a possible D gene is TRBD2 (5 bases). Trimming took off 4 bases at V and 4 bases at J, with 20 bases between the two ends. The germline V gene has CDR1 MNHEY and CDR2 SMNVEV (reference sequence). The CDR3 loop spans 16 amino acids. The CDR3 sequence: CASSSNIRTLGYEQYF. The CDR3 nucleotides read TGTGCCAGCAGTTCAAATATCCGGACTTTAGGGTACGAGCAGTACTTC.

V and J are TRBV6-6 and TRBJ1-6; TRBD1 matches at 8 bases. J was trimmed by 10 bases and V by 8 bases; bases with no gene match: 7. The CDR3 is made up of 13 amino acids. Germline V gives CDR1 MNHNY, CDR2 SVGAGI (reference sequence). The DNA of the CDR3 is TGTGCCAGCCGGACAGGGACTGTCTCACCCCTCCACTTT. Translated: CASRTGTVSPLHF.

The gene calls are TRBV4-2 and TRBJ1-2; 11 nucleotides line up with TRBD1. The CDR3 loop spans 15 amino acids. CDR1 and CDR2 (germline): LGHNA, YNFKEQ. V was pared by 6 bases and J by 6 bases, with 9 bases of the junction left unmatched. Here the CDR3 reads CASRGPRDRGNGYTF. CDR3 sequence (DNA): TGTGCCAGCAGAGGACCTCGGGACAGGGGGAATGGCTACACCTTC.

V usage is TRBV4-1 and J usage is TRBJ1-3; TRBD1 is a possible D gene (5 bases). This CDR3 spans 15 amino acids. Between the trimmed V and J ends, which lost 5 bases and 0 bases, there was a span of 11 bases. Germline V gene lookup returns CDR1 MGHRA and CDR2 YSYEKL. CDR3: CASSYPGSSGNTIYF. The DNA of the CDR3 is TGCGCCAGCAGCTACCCAGGGAGCTCTGGAAACACCATATATTTT.

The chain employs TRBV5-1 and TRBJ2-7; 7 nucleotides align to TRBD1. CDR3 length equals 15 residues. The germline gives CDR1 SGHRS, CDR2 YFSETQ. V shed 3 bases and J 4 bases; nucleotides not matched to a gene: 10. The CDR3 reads CASSYTGTALYEQYF. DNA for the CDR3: TGCGCCAGCAGCTACACCGGGACAGCGTTATACGAGCAGTACTTC.

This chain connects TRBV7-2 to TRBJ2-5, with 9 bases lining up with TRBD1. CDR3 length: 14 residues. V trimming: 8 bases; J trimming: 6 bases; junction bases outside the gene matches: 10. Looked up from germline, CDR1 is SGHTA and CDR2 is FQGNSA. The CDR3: CASRTGDWVQTQYF. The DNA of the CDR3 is TGTGCCAGCCGGACAGGGGATTGGGTTCAGACCCAGTACTTC.

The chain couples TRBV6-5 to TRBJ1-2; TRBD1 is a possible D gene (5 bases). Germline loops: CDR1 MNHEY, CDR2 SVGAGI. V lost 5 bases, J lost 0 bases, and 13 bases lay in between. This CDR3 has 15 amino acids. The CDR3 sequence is CASSSRDGANYGYTF. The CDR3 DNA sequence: TGTGCCAGCAGTAGCCGGGACGGAGCTAACTATGGCTACACCTTC.

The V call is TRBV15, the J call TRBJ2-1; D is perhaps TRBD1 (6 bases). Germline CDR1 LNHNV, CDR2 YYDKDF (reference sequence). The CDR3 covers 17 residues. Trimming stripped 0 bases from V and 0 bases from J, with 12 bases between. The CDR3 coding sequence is TGTGCCACCAGCAGAGAGGGTGACAGGAGCTCCTACAATGAGCAGTTCTTC. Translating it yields CATSREGDRSSYNEQFF.

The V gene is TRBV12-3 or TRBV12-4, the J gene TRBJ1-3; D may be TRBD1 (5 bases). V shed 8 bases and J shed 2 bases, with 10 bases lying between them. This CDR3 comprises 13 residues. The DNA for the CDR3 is TGTGCCAGCTCCAGCAGGGCTGGAAACACCATATATTTT. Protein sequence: CASSSRAGNTIYF.

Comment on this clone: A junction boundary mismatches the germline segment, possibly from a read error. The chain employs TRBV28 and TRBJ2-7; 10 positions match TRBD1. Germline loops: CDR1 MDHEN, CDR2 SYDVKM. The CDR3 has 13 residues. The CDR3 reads CASSFLRGQGGDF. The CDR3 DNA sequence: TGTGCCAGCAGTTTTCTTCGAGGACAGGGGGGCGACTTC.

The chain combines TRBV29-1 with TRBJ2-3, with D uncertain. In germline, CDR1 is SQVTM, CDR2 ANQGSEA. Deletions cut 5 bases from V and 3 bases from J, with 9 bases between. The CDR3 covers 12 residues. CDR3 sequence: CSVRAGTDTQYF. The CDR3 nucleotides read TGCAGCGTTAGAGCAGGTACAGATACGCAGTATTTT.

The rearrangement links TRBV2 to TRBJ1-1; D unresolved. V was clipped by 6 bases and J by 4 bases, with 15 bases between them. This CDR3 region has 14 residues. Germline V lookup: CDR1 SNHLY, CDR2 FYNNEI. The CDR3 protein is CASSATGRVTEAFF. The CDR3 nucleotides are TGTGCCAGCAGCGCCACCGGACGGGTCACTGAAGCTTTCTTT.

The CDR3 loop reads CASSYWGTQPQHF. The DNA for the CDR3 is TGTGCCAGCAGTTACTGGGGGACTCAGCCCCAGCATTTT. This chain joins TRBV6-2 or TRBV6-3 and TRBJ1-5, with D possibly being TRBD1 (5 bases). Germline-derived CDR1 and CDR2 are MNHEY and SVGEGT. The V end was cut by 1 base, the J end by 6 bases, with 7 bases between. The CDR3 runs to 13 residues.

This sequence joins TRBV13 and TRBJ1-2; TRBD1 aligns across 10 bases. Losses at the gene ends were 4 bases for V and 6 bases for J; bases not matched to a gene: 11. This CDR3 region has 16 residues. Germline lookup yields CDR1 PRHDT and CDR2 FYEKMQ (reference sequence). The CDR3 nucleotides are TGTGCCAGCAGCTCTAGGGGACAGGGGTTTAAAAATGGCTACACCTTC. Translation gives CASSSRGQGFKNGYTF.

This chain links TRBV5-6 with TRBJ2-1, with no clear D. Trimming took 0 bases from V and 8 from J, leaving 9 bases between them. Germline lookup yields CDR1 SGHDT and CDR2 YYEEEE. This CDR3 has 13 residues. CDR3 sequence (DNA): TGTGCCAGCAGCTTGGGACCCCTCGATGAGCAGTTCTTC. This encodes CASSLGPLDEQFF.

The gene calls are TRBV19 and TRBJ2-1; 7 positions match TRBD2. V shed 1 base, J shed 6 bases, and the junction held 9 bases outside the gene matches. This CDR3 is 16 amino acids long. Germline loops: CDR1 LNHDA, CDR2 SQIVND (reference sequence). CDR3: CASSIVRGREGNEQFF. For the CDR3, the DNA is TGTGCCAGTAGTATAGTGAGAGGGAGGGAGGGCAATGAGCAGTTCTTC.

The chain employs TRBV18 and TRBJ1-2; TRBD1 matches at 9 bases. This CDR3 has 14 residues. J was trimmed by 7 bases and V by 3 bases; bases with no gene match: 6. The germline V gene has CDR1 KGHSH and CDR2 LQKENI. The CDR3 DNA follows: TGTGCCAGCTCACCCAGGACAGGGGATTTTGGCTACACCTTC. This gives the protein CASSPRTGDFGYTF. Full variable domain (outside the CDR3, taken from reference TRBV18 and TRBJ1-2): NAGVMQNPRHLVRRRGQEARLRCSPMKGHSHVYWYRQLPEEGLKFMVYLQKENIIDESGMPKERFSAEFPKEGPSILRIQQVVRGDSAAYFCASSPRTGDFGYTFGSGTRLTVV.

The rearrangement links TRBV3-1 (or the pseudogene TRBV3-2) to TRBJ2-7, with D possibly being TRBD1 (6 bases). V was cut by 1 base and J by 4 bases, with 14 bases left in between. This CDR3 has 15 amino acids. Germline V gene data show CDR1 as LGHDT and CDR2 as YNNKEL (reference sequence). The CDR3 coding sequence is TGTGCCAGCAGCCAAGTGTCAGGGGCTGTATACGAGCAGTACTTC. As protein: CASSQVSGAVYEQYF.

The CDR3 nucleotides are TGTGCCAGCAGCTTTCAGGGTGCGCACACTGAAGCTTTCTTT. It specifies CASSFQGAHTEAFF. The chain joins TRBV7-9 to TRBJ1-1; a possible D gene is TRBD1 (5 bases). Germline loops: CDR1 SEHNR, CDR2 FQNEAQ (reference sequence). V lost 3 bases and J 3 bases, leaving 11 bases between the germline ends. This CDR3 has 14 residues.

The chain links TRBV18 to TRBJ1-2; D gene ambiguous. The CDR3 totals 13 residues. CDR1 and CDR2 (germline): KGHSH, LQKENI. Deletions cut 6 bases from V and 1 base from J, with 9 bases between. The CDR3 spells CASSEQINYGYTF. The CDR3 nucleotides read TGTGCCAGCTCGGAACAGATTAACTATGGCTACACCTTC.

Written as DNA, the CDR3 is TGTGCCAGCAGCTTAGACGATAGTCGGGCTAGCGGGAGTAGGAAGACCCAGTACTTC. Its translation: CASSLDDSRASGSRKTQYF. V gene TRBV7-8 combines with J gene TRBJ2-5, with TRBD2 identical over 10 bases. The junction had 17 bases not matched to a gene; V was cut back by 1 base and J by 6 bases. There are 19 residues in the CDR3. The germline CDR1 and CDR2 sequences are SGHVS and FQNEAQ.

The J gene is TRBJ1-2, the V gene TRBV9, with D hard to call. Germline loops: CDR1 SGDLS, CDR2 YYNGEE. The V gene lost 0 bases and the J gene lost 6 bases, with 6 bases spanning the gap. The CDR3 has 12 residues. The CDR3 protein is CASSVDEDGYTF. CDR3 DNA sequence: TGTGCCAGCAGCGTAGATGAGGATGGCTACACCTTC.

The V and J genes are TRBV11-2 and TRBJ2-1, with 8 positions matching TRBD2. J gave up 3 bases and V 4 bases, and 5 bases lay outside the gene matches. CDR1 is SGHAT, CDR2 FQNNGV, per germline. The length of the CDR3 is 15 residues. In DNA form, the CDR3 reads TGTGCCAGCAGCTGGGAACTAGCGGACTACAATGAGCAGTTCTTC. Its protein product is CASSWELADYNEQFF.